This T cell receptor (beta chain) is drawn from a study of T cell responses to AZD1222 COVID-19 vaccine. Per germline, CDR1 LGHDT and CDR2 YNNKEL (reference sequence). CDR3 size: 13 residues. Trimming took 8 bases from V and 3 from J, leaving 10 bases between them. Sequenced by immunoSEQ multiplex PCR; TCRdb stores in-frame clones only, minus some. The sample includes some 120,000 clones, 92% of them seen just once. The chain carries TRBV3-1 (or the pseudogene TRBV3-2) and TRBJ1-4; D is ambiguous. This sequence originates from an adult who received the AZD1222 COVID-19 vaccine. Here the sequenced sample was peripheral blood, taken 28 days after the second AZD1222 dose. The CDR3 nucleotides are TGTGCCAGCGGGAGGCCTTCTAATGAAAAACTGTTTTTT. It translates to CASGRPSNEKLFF.